The 17 T cell receptor beta chains below all came from one sample that was sequenced in a study of cytomegalovirus exposure and HLA in healthy donors. Researchers ran the PCR with 60 Vbeta and 13 Jbeta primers. Assay: immunoSEQ multiplex PCR; the TCRdb copy retains only in-frame clones and omits some. The sample has 150,000 to 160,000 clones, around 84% seen once. Specimen: PBMCs. All receptors come from a woman aged 40 to 55 in good health and CMV-seropositive.

This chain connects TRBV30 to TRBJ2-7, with D perhaps matching TRBD2 (5 bases). V dropped 0 bases and J dropped 6 bases, with 12 bases sitting between them. Germline V CDR1 and CDR2: GTSNPN, SVGIG (reference sequence). This CDR3 is 13 amino acids long. The CDR3, as DNA: TGTGCCTGGAGTGTAGGTGGGAGTGGCGAGCAGTACTTC. Translating gives CAWSVGGSGEQYF.

The chain joins TRBV10-1 to TRBJ2-1, with a weak D call TRBD2 (5 bases). The germline V gene encodes CDR1 WNHNN and CDR2 SYGVQD (reference sequence). V was cut by 1 base and J by 7 bases, with 8 bases left in between. This CDR3 comprises 13 residues. CDR3 loop: CASSEWSGNEQFF. In DNA form, the CDR3 reads TGCGCCAGCAGTGAGTGGTCGGGGAATGAGCAGTTCTTC.

This chain uses TRBV7-8 with TRBJ2-5; TRBD1 is a possible D gene (5 bases). CDR1 and CDR2 from the germline V gene are SGHVS and FQNEAQ. The CDR3 extends over 16 amino acids. V lost 3 bases, J lost 1 base, and 15 bases lay in between. The CDR3 DNA sequence: TGTGCCAGCAGCTTCCGACAGATACTCCTCCAAGAGACCCAGTACTTC. It codes for CASSFRQILLQETQYF.

The rearrangement links TRBV27 to TRBJ1-1; 8 bases agree with TRBD1. The CDR3 spans 14 residues. Germline CDR1 and CDR2: MNHEY and SMNVEV (reference sequence). The ends lost 6 bases at V and 0 bases at J; junction bases unmatched: 3. CDR3 in DNA: TGTGCCAGCAGAAGGACAGGGATGAACACTGAAGCTTTCTTT. Translation: CASRRTGMNTEAFF.

The chain has TRBV11-2 and TRBJ2-7; 10 positions match TRBD1. Germline-derived CDR1 and CDR2 are SGHAT and FQNNGV. CDR3 length: 14 amino acids. After removal of 5 bases from V and 4 bases from J, the junction contained 5 bases not matched to a gene. The CDR3 here is CASSRDRGPYEQYF. CDR3 sequence (DNA): TGTGCCAGCAGCCGGGACAGGGGTCCTTACGAGCAGTACTTC.

This chain uses TRBV18 with TRBJ2-7; no definite D call. Germline CDR1 KGHSH, CDR2 LQKENI. The V end was cut by 6 bases, the J end by 3 bases, with 12 bases between. CDR3 length equals 13 residues. The CDR3 loop reads CASSGSLNYEQYF. The CDR3 DNA reads TGTGCCAGCTCGGGCAGTCTAAACTACGAGCAGTACTTC.

V is TRBV19 and J is TRBJ2-7; D possibly corresponds to TRBD2 (6 bases). CDR3 size: 15 residues. Germline V lookup: CDR1 LNHDA, CDR2 SQIVND (reference sequence). Trimming cost V 6 bases and J 0 bases, with 15 bases left between them. CDR3 sequence: CASSGRRGSSYEQYF. The CDR3 DNA is TGTGCCAGTAGCGGTCGCCGGGGGAGCTCCTACGAGCAGTACTTC.

The V gene is TRBV18, the J gene TRBJ1-5; D might be TRBD1 (6 bases). CDR3 size: 15 residues. Germline loops: CDR1 KGHSH, CDR2 LQKENI. Trimming pared 1 base from V and 4 bases from J, leaving 11 bases between. This chain's CDR3 is CASSPREGTNQPQHF. CDR3 bases: TGTGCCAGCTCACCACGGGAAGGGACAAATCAGCCCCAGCATTTT.

The J gene is TRBJ1-2, the V gene TRBV29-1; D perhaps matches TRBD1 (6 bases). This CDR3 region has 11 residues. Germline V CDR1 and CDR2: SQVTM, ANQGSEA. V lost 7 bases, J lost 8 bases, and 14 bases lay in between. CDR3 nucleotide sequence: TGCAGCGCAGGGACATCCTCGGGCTACACCTTC. Encoded protein: CSAGTSSGYTF.

The rearrangement joins TRBV7-3 to TRBJ1-1; TRBD1 aligns across 8 bases. V dropped 5 bases and J dropped 3; count of bases not matched to a gene: 5. Per germline, CDR1 SGHTA and CDR2 FQGTGA. This CDR3 comprises 14 residues. The CDR3, as DNA: TGTGCCAGCAGCCAGGGGGCTGGAGACACTGAAGCTTTCTTT. Protein: CASSQGAGDTEAFF.

V usage is TRBV7-2 and J usage is TRBJ2-1, with D perhaps matching TRBD2 (5 bases). Trimming took 0 bases from V and 8 from J, leaving 11 bases between them. Germline assignment: CDR1 SGHTA and CDR2 FQGNSA. CDR3 size: 14 residues. As DNA, the CDR3 is TGTGCCAGCAGCTTAGCGCTGAGAGGGTATGAGCAGTTCTTC. Protein sequence: CASSLALRGYEQFF.

The gene calls are TRBV10-3 and TRBJ2-1, with 10 bases matching TRBD2. CDR1 is ENHRY, CDR2 SYGVKD, per germline. V dropped 4 bases and J dropped 9; count of bases not matched to a gene: 9. CDR3 size: 15 residues. CDR3 nucleotide sequence: TGTGCCATCAGTGCCCCTAGCGGGAGATATGCTGAGCAGTTCTTC. This encodes CAISAPSGRYAEQFF.

The chain carries TRBV9 and TRBJ1-2; D not resolved. CDR3 length equals 13 residues. Looked up from germline, CDR1 is SGDLS and CDR2 is YYNGEE. Trimming stripped 0 bases from V and 6 bases from J, with 9 bases between. The CDR3 region has the DNA TGTGCCAGCAGCGTAGTTGGCAGGCATGGCTACACCTTC. Its protein product is CASSVVGRHGYTF.

The rearrangement links TRBV5-1 to TRBJ2-5; 7 nucleotides align to TRBD1. The CDR3 covers 17 residues. With 4 bases clipped from V and 1 base from J, the junction kept 13 bases outside the gene matches. Per germline, CDR1 SGHRS and CDR2 YFSETQ. Here the CDR3 DNA reads TGCGCCAGCAGCGCCCTATCCCGGGACAGTCTCCAAGAGACCCAGTACTTC. This gives the protein CASSALSRDSLQETQYF. Variable domain in full (rest from reference TRBV5-1 and TRBJ2-5): KAGVTQTPRYLIKTRGQQVTLSCSPISGHRSVSWYQQTPGQGLQFLFEYFSETQRNKGNFPGRFSGRQFSNSRSEMNVSTLELGDSALYLCASSALSRDSLQETQYFGPGTRLLVL.

The J gene is TRBJ1-3, the V gene TRBV7-9; no clear D gene. V was trimmed by 1 base and J by 0 bases, leaving 7 bases between them. The CDR3 is made up of 15 amino acids. The germline gives CDR1 SEHNR, CDR2 FQNEAQ (reference sequence). The DNA of the CDR3 is TGTGCCAGCAGCTTAGTGGTCAGCTCTGGAAACACCATATATTTT. It codes for CASSLVVSSGNTIYF.

This chain connects TRBV14 to TRBJ2-5, with 7 bases lining up with TRBD1. Germline CDR1 and CDR2: SGHDN and FVKESK. After removal of 3 bases from V and 8 bases from J, the junction contained 15 bases not matched to a gene. This CDR3 region has 16 residues. The CDR3: CASSHPSWTGGETQYF. As DNA, the CDR3 is TGTGCCAGCAGCCATCCTTCTTGGACAGGTGGGGAAACCCAGTACTTC.

The V call is TRBV2, the J call TRBJ1-2; D not resolved. The V end lost 4 bases, the J end lost 5 bases, and 11 bases lay between the germline ends. Germline CDR1 and CDR2: SNHLY and FYNNEI. The CDR3 has 13 residues. CDR3 protein: CASSGGQRYGYTF. The CDR3 bases are TGTGCCAGCAGTGGAGGGCAGAGATATGGCTACACCTTC.